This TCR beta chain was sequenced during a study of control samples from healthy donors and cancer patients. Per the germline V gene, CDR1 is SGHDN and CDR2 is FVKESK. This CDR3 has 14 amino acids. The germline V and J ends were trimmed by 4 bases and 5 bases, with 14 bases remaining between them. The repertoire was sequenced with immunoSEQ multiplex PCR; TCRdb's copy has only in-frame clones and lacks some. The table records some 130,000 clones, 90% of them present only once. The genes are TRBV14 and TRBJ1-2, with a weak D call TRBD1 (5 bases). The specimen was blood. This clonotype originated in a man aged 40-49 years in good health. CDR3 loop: CASSPPWDGYGYTF. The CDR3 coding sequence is TGTGCCAGCAGCCCTCCCTGGGACGGTTATGGCTACACCTTC. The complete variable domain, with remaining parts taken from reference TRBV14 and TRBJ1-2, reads EAGVTQFPSHSVIEKGQTVTLRCDPISGHDNLYWYRRVMGKEIKFLLHFVKESKQDESGMPNNRFLAERTGGTYSTLKVQPAELEDSGVYFCASSPPWDGYGYTFGSGTRLTVV.